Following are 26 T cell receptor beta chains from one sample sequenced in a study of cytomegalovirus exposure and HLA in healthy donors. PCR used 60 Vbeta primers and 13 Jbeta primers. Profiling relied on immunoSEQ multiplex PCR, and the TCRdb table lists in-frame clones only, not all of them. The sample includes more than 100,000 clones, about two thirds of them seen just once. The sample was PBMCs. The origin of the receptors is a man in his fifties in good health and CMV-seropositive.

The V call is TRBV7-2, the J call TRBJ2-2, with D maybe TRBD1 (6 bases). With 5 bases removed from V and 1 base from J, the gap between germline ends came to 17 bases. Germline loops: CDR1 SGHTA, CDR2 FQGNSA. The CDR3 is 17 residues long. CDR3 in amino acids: CASSTSSGTMNTGELFF. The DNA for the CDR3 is TGTGCCAGCAGCACCTCTTCCGGGACAATGAACACCGGGGAGCTGTTTTTT.

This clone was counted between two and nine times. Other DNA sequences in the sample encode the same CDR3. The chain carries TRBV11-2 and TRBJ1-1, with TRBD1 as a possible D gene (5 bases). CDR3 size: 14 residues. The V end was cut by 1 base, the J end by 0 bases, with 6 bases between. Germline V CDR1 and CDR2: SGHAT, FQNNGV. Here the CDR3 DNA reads TGTGCCAGCAGCTTAGGACAGCTGAACACTGAAGCTTTCTTT. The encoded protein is CASSLGQLNTEAFF. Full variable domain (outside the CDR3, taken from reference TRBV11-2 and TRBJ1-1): EAGVAQSPRYKIIEKRQSVAFWCNPISGHATLYWYQQILGQGPKLLIQFQNNGVVDDSQLPKDRFSAERLKGVDSTLKIQPAKLEDSAVYLCASSLGQLNTEAFFGQGTRLTVV.

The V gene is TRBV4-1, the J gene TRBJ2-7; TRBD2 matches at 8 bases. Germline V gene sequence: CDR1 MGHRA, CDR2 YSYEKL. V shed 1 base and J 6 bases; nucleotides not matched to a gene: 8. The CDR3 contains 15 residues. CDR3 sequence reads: CASSQGREGSGEQYF. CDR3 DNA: TGCGCCAGCAGCCAAGGTCGGGAGGGTTCGGGCGAGCAGTACTTC.

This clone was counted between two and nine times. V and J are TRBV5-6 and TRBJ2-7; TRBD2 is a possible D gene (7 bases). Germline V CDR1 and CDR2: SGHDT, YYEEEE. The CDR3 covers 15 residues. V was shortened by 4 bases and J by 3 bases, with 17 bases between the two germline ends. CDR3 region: CASSPGGIRVYEQYF. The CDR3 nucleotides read TGTGCCAGCAGCCCGGGGGGCATTCGAGTCTACGAGCAGTACTTC.

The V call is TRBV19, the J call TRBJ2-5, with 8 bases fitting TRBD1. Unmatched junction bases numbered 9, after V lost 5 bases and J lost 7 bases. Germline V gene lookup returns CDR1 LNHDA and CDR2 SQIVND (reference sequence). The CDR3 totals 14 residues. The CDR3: CASSLPQGGGTQYF. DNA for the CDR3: TGTGCCAGTAGTTTACCACAGGGGGGAGGGACCCAGTACTTC.

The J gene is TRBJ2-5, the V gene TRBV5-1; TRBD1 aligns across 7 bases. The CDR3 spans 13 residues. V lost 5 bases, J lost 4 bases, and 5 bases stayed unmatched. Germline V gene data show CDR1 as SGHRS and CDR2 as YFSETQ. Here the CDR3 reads CASSQGDGETQYF. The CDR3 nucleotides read TGCGCCAGCAGTCAGGGGGATGGAGAGACCCAGTACTTC.

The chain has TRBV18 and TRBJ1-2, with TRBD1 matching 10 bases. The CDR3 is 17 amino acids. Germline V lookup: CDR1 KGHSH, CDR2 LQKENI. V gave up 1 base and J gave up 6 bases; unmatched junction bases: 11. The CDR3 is CASSPQGRTGGHHGYTF. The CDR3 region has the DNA TGTGCCAGCTCACCACAAGGGAGGACAGGGGGACATCATGGCTACACCTTC.

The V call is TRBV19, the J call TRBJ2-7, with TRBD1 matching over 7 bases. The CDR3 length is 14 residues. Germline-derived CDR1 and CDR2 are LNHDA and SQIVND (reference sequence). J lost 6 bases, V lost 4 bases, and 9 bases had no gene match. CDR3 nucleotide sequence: TGTGCCAGTAGTAAGAAGACAGGGATCGGCGAGCAGTACTTC. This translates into CASSKKTGIGEQYF.

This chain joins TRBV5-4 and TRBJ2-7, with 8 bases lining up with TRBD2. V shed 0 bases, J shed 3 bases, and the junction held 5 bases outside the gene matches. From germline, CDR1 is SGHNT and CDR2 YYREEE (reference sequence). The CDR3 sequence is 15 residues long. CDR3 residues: CASSLAGRGYYEQYF. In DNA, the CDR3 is TGTGCCAGCAGCTTGGCCGGGAGGGGGTACTACGAGCAGTACTTC.

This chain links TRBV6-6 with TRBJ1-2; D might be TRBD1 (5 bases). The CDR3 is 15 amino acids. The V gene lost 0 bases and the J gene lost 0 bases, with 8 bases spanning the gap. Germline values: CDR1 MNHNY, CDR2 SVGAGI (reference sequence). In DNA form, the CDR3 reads TGTGCCAGCAGTTACTCAGGGGAAGCTAACTATGGCTACACCTTC. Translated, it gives CASSYSGEANYGYTF.

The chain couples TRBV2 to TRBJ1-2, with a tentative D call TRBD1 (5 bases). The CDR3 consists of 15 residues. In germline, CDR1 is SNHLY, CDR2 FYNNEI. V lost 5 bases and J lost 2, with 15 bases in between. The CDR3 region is CASSFSGLLNYGYTF. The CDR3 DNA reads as TGTGCCAGCAGTTTCTCGGGACTCCTGAACTATGGCTACACCTTC.

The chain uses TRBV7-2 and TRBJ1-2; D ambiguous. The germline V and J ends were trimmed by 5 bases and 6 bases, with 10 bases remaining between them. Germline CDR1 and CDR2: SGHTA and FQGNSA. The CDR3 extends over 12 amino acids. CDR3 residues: CASSHAGDGYTF. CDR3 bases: TGTGCCAGCAGCCACGCCGGGGATGGCTACACCTTC.

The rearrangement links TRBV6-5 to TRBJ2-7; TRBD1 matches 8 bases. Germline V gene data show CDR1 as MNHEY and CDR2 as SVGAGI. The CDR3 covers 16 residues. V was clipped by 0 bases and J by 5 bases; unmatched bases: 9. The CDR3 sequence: CASSYSVGQGIHEQYF. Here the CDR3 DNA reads TGTGCCAGCAGTTACTCCGTCGGACAGGGTATACACGAGCAGTACTTC.

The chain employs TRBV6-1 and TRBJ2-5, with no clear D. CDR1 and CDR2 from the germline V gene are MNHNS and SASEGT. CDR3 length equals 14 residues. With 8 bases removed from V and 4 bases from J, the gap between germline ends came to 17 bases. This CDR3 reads CASQGYSRGETQYF. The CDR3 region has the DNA TGTGCCAGCCAAGGTTATTCTCGAGGAGAGACCCAGTACTTC.

The CDR3 loop is CASSPRSGEAQYF. The DNA for the CDR3 is TGTGCCAGCTCACCTAGATCCGGGGAGGCCCAGTACTTC. V and J are TRBV18 and TRBJ2-5, with D maybe TRBD2 (6 bases). The CDR3 has 13 amino acids. CDR1 and CDR2 (germline): KGHSH, LQKENI. V was trimmed by 3 bases and J by 9 bases, leaving 14 bases between them.

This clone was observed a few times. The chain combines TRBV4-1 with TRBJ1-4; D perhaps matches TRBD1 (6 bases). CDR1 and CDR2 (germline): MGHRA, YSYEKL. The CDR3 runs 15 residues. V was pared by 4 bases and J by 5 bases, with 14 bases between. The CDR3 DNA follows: TGCGCCAGCAGCCGGCCGACAGGAGCGAATGAAAAACTGTTTTTT. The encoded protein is CASSRPTGANEKLFF.

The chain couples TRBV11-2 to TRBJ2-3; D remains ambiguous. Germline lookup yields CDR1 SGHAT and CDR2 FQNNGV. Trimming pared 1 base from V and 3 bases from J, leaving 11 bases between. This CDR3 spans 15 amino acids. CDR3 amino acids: CASSLVLAETDTQYF. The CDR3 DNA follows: TGTGCCAGCAGCTTAGTACTCGCGGAGACAGATACGCAGTATTTT.

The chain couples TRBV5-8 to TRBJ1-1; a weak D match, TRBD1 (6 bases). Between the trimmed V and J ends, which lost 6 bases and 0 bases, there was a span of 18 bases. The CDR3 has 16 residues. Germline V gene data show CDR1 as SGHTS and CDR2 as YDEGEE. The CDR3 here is CASILGHLIMNTEAFF. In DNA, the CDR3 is TGTGCCAGCATCCTGGGACACCTCATCATGAACACTGAAGCTTTCTTT. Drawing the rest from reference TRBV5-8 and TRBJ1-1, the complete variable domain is EAGVTQSPTHLIKTRGQQATLRCSPISGHTSVYWYQQALGLGLQFLLWYDEGEERNRGNFPPRFSGRQFPNYSSELNVNALELEDSALYLCASILGHLIMNTEAFFGQGTRLTVV.

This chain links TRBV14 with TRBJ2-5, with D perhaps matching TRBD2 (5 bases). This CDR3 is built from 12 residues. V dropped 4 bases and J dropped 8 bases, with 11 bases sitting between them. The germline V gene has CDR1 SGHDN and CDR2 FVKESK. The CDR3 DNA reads TGTGCCAGCAGCCCTTCGAGGGCCACCCAGTACTTC. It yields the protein CASSPSRATQYF. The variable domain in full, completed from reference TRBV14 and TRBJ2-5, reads EAGVTQFPSHSVIEKGQTVTLRCDPISGHDNLYWYRRVMGKEIKFLLHFVKESKQDESGMPNNRFLAERTGGTYSTLKVQPAELEDSGVYFCASSPSRATQYFGPGTRLLVL.

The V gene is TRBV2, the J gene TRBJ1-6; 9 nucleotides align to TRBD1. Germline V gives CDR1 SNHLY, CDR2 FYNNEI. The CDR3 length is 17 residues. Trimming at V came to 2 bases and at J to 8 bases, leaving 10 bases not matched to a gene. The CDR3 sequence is CASSEQDRGLTYSPLHF. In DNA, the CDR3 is TGTGCCAGCAGTGAACAGGACAGGGGCCTCACTTATTCACCCCTCCACTTT.

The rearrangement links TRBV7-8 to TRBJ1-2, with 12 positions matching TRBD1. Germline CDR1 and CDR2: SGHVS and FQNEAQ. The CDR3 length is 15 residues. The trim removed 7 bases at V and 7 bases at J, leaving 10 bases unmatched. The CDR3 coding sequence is TGTGCCAGCACGCTTAGGGGACAGGGGGCGCGTGGCTACACCTTC. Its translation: CASTLRGQGARGYTF.

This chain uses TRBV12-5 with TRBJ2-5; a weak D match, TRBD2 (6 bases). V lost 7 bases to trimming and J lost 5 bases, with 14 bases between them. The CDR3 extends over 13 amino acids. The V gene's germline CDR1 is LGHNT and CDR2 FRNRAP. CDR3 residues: CASAFGGGETQYF. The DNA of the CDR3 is TGTGCTAGTGCCTTCGGGGGTGGGGAGACCCAGTACTTC.

Written as DNA, the CDR3 is TGTGCCAGCAGTAGCGACCCGGAGAGCAATCAGCCCCAGCATTTT. Its protein product is CASSSDPESNQPQHF. The V and J genes are TRBV2 and TRBJ1-5, with no clear D. V lost 5 bases, J lost 1 base, and 12 bases lay in between. CDR1 is SNHLY, CDR2 FYNNEI, per germline. This CDR3 has 15 residues.

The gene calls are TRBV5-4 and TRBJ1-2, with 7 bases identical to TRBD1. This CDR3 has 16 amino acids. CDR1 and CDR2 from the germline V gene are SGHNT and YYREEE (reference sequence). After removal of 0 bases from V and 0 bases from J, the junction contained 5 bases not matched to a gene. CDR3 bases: TGTGCCAGCAGCTTGGCCCCTGACAGGGCTAACTATGGCTACACCTTC. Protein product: CASSLAPDRANYGYTF.

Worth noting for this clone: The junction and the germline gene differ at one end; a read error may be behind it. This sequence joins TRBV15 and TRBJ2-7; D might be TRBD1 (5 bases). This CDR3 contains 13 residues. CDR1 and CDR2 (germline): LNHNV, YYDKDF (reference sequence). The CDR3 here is CATSREGRTGQHF. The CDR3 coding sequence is TGTGCCACCAGCAGAGAGGGGCGGACGGGCCAGCACTTC.

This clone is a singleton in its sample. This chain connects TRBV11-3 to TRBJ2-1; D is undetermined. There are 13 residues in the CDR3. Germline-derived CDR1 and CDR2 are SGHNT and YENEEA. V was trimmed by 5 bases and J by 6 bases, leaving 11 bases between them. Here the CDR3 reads CASSTYPFNEQFF. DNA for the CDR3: TGTGCCAGCAGCACCTACCCCTTCAATGAGCAGTTCTTC. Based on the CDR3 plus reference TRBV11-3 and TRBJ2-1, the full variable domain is EAGVVQSPRYKIIEKKQPVAFWCNPISGHNTLYWYLQNLGQGPELLIRYENEEAVDDSQLPKDRFSAERLKGVDSTLKIQPAELGDSAVYLCASSTYPFNEQFFGPGTRLTVL.